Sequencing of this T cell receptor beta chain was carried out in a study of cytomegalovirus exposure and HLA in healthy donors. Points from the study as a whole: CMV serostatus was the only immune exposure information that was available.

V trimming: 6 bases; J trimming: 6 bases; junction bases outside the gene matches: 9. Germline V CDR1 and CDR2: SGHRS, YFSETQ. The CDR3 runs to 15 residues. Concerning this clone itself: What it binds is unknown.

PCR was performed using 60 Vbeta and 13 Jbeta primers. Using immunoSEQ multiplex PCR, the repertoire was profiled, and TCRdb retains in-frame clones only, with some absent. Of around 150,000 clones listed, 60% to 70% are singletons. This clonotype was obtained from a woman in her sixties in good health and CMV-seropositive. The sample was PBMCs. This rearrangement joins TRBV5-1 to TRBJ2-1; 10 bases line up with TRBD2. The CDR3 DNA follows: TGCGCCAGCACCAGTGTTCTAGCGGGAGTCAATGAGCAGTTCTTC. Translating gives CASTSVLAGVNEQFF. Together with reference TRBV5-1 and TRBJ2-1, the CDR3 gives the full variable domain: KAGVTQTPRYLIKTRGQQVTLSCSPISGHRSVSWYQQTPGQGLQFLFEYFSETQRNKGNFPGRFSGRQFSNSRSEMNVSTLELGDSALYLCASTSVLAGVNEQFFGPGTRLTVL.